The 9 T cell receptor beta chains below all came from one sample that was sequenced in a study of cytomegalovirus exposure and HLA in healthy donors. The PCR contained 60 Vbeta and 13 Jbeta primers. Method: immunoSEQ multiplex PCR; TCRdb's copy keeps in-frame clones and lacks some. The repertoire holds approximately 91,000 clones, with roughly 60% as singletons. The sample taken for sequencing was PBMCs. These receptors originate from a human donor in good health.

The chain links TRBV7-2 to TRBJ2-5; 16 bases line up with TRBD2. The V segment lost 3 bases and the J segment 1 base; nucleotides outside the gene matches: 5. CDR3 size: 18 residues. Germline V lookup: CDR1 SGHTA, CDR2 FQGNSA. CDR3 bases: TGTGCCAGCAGCTTCACCGGGACTAGCGGGGGGGGCCAAGAGACCCAGTACTTC. It codes for CASSFTGTSGGGQETQYF.

J is TRBJ2-3 and V is TRBV9, with 8 bases lining up with TRBD2. Unmatched junction bases numbered 13, after V lost 7 bases and J lost 6 bases. This CDR3 has 15 residues. In germline, CDR1 is SGDLS, CDR2 YYNGEE. The CDR3 DNA is TGTGCCAGCTCCCGGGGGGGGGCGCCGCTGGATACGCAGTATTTT. Its protein product is CASSRGGAPLDTQYF.

The rearrangement links TRBV7-9 to TRBJ2-5; maybe TRBD2 (5 bases). The CDR3 is 12 residues long. V was pared by 3 bases and J by 11 bases, with 13 bases between. CDR1 SEHNR and CDR2 FQNEAQ come from the germline V gene (reference sequence). The CDR3 region is CASSFGTREQYF. The CDR3 nucleotides are TGTGCCAGCAGCTTCGGTACAAGGGAGCAGTACTTC.

This clone occurred a few times. The chain links TRBV2 to TRBJ1-1; D is possibly TRBD1 (5 bases). This CDR3 has 14 amino acids. The germline CDR1 and CDR2 sequences are SNHLY and FYNNEI. V was shortened by 4 bases and J by 5 bases, with 14 bases between the two germline ends. CDR3 nucleotide sequence: TGTGCCAGCAGTGTTCTGCAGGGCGAGACTGAAGCTTTCTTT. It specifies CASSVLQGETEAFF.

The rearrangement joins TRBV6-4 to TRBJ1-2; no firm D call. CDR3 length: 14 residues. Germline CDR1 MRHNA, CDR2 SNTAGT. V was pared by 0 bases and J by 8 bases, with 13 bases between. The CDR3 nucleotides are TGTGCCAGCAGTGACTCTGGCGGATCCCTGGGCTACACCTTC. Translated, it gives CASSDSGGSLGYTF.

This clone has more than one count but fewer than ten. The sample holds other DNA sequences that translate to the same CDR3. The chain uses TRBV5-1 and TRBJ2-5, with TRBD1 matching 9 bases. The trim removed 2 bases at V and 5 bases at J, leaving 1 base unmatched. The CDR3 has 13 amino acids. Germline values: CDR1 SGHRS, CDR2 YFSETQ. CDR3 region: CASSFGQGETQYF. Here the CDR3 DNA reads TGCGCCAGCAGCTTCGGACAGGGGGAGACCCAGTACTTC. Based on the CDR3 plus reference TRBV5-1 and TRBJ2-5, the full variable domain is KAGVTQTPRYLIKTRGQQVTLSCSPISGHRSVSWYQQTPGQGLQFLFEYFSETQRNKGNFPGRFSGRQFSNSRSEMNVSTLELGDSALYLCASSFGQGETQYFGPGTRLLVL.

The chain's CDR3 is CASSLWATGGYEQYF. DNA of the CDR3: TGTGCCAGCAGCCTATGGGCGACAGGGGGCTACGAGCAGTACTTC. V is TRBV27 and J is TRBJ2-7, with 9 bases that match TRBD1. This CDR3 has 15 amino acids. Germline V lookup: CDR1 MNHEY, CDR2 SMNVEV (reference sequence). Trimming took 6 bases from V and 3 from J; bases not matched to a gene: 9.

The rearrangement uses TRBV5-4 and TRBJ2-2; D is possibly TRBD2 (6 bases). Trimming stripped 2 bases from V and 11 bases from J, with 10 bases between. The CDR3 loop spans 12 amino acids. Germline CDR1 and CDR2: SGHNT and YYREEE (reference sequence). DNA of the CDR3: TGTGCCAGCAGCTTCGGACTATCCGAGCTGTTTTTT. The encoded protein is CASSFGLSELFF. Full variable domain (outside the CDR3, taken from reference TRBV5-4 and TRBJ2-2): ETGVTQSPTHLIKTRGQQVTLRCSSQSGHNTVSWYQQALGQGPQFIFQYYREEENGRGNFPPRFSGLQFPNYSSELNVNALELDDSALYLCASSFGLSELFFGEGSRLTVL.

This clone turned up a few times. The chain uses TRBV7-8 and TRBJ2-7; D perhaps matches TRBD2 (5 bases). Trimming shortened V by 0 bases and J by 3 bases, and 18 bases separated the two germline ends. The CDR3 is 17 amino acids. Germline V gives CDR1 SGHVS, CDR2 FQNEAQ. CDR3 sequence reads: CASSLARDLGVYYEQYF. The CDR3 nucleotides read TGTGCCAGCAGCTTAGCAAGGGATCTCGGGGTGTACTACGAGCAGTACTTC.